These 5 T cell receptor beta chains were sequenced from one sample in a study of blood T cell repertoires in COVID-19 (dated by TCRdb to about 2020). To prepare the library, the immunoSEQ multiplex PCR assay was applied. TCRdb provides this immuneACCESS table in a form limited to in-frame rearrangements. Some clones are lacking; in checked studies, under half of them reflect an unresolved V gene, and why the rest are absent is not known. This sample lists 300,000 to 350,000 clones; around 90% were detected once. 2.5% to 4% of the sample goes to the ten largest clones. What was sequenced was peripheral blood. The receptors come from a woman in her late teens or twenties who had recovered from COVID-19.

This chain connects TRBV4-3 to TRBJ2-3, with 7 bases matching TRBD2. This CDR3 spans 16 amino acids. Germline lookup yields CDR1 LGHNA and CDR2 YSLEER. J was trimmed by 1 base and V by 2 bases; bases with no gene match: 6. CDR3 in amino acids: CASSQITTSGTDTQYF. The CDR3 DNA reads TGCGCCAGCAGCCAAATCACAACTAGCGGCACAGATACGCAGTATTTT.

This clone showed up just once. The J gene is TRBJ2-1, the V gene TRBV6-2 or TRBV6-3, with 9 bases matching TRBD1. CDR1 is MNHEY, CDR2 SVGEGT, per germline. Trimming cost V 0 bases and J 6 bases; bases outside gene matches: 0. The CDR3 is 14 residues long. CDR3 nucleotides: TGTGCCAGCAGTTACTCGACAGGGGGCAATGAGCAGTTCTTC. Amino acids: CASSYSTGGNEQFF.

The chain recombines TRBV5-6 with TRBJ2-1; TRBD2 matches 8 bases. From germline, CDR1 is SGHDT and CDR2 YYEEEE. The CDR3 runs 12 residues. V was pared by 4 bases and J by 6 bases, with 0 bases of the junction left unmatched. The CDR3 loop is CASSREGNEQFF. DNA for the CDR3: TGTGCCAGCAGCCGGGAGGGCAATGAGCAGTTCTTC.

The chain employs TRBV5-5 and TRBJ1-2; TRBD1 might be the D (5 bases). Germline CDR1 and CDR2: SGHKS and YYEKEE (reference sequence). CDR3 length: 13 amino acids. Trimming took 2 bases from V and 4 from J, leaving 9 bases between them. CDR3 nucleotides: TGTGCCAGCAGCTTCGCGACAGTCTATGGCTACACCTTC. Its protein is CASSFATVYGYTF.

The rearrangement uses TRBV4-1 and TRBJ2-1; D gene uncertain. The CDR3 has 15 amino acids. The V end was cut by 3 bases, the J end by 6 bases, with 15 bases between. From germline, CDR1 is MGHRA and CDR2 YSYEKL. The CDR3 DNA follows: TGCGCCAGCAGCCAGCTTCTCGGCGGTGGCAATGAGCAGTTCTTC. As protein: CASSQLLGGGNEQFF.